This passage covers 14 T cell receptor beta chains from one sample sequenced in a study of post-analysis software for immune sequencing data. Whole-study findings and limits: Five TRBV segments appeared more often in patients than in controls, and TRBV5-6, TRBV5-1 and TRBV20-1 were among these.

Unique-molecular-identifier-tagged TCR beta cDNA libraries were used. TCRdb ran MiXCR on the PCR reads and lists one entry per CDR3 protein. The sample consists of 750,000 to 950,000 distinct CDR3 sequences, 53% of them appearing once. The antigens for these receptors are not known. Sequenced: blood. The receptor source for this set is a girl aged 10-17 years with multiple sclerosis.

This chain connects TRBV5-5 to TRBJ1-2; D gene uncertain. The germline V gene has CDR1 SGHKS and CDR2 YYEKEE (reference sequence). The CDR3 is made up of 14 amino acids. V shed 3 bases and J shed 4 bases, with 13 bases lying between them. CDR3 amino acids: CASSSMGSSYGYTF. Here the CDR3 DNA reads TGTGCCAGCAGCTCCATGGGGTCCTCCTATGGCTACACCTTC. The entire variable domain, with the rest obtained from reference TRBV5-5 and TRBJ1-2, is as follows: DAGVTQSPTHLIKTRGQQVTLRCSPISGHKSVSWYQQVLGQGPQFIFQYYEKEERGRGNFPDRFSARQFPNYSSELNVNALLLGDSALYLCASSSMGSSYGYTFGSGTRLTVV.

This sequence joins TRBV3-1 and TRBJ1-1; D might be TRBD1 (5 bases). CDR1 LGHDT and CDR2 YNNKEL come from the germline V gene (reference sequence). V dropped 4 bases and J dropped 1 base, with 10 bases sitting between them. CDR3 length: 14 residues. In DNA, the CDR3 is TGTGCCAGCAGCCTTAGGGGAGGGAACACTGAAGCTTTCTTT. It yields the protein CASSLRGGNTEAFF.

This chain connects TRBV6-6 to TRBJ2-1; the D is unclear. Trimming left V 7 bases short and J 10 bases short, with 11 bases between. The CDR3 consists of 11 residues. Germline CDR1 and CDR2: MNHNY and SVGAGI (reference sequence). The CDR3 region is CASNLRSEQFF. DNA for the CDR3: TGTGCCAGCAATCTCCGGTCCGAGCAGTTCTTC.

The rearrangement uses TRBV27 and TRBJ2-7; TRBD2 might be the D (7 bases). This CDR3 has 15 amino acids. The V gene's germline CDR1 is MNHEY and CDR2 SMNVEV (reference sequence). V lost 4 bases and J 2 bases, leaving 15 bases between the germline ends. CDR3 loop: CASSYSAGGPYEQYF. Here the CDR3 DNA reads TGTGCCAGCAGTTACTCGGCCGGGGGGCCCTACGAGCAGTACTTC.

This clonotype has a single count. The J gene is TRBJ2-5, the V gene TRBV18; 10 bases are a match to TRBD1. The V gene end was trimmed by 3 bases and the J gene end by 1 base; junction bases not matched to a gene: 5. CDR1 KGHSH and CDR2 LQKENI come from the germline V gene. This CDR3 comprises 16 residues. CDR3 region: CASSPGTGDLQETQYF. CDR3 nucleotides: TGTGCCAGCTCACCGGGGACAGGGGACCTCCAAGAGACCCAGTACTTC.

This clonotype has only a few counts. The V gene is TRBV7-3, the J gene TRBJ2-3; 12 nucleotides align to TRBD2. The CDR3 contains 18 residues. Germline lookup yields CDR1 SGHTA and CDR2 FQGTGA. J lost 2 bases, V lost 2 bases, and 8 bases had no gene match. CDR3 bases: TGTGCCAGCAGCTTATTTTCCGGACTAGCGGGGATCACAGATACGCAGTATTTT. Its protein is CASSLFSGLAGITDTQYF.

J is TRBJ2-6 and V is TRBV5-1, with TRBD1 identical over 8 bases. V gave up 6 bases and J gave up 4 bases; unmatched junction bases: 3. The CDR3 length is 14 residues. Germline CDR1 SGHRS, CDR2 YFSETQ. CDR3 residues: CASKTGVGANVLTF. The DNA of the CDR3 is TGCGCCAGCAAGACAGGGGTCGGGGCCAACGTCCTGACTTTC.

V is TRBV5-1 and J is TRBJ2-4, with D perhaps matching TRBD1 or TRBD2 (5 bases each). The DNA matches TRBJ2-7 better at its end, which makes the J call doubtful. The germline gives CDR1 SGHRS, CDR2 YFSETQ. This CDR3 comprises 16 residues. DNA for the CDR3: TGCGCCAGCAGATTCCAAGCTGGGGGTGGTTCCTACGAGCAGTACTTC. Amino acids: CASRFQAGGGSYEQYF.

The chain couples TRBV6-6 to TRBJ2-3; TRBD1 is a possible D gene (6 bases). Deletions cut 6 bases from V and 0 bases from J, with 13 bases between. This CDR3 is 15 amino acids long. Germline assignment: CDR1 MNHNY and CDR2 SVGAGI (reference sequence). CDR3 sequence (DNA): TGTGCCAGCAGAACGTGGACAGCTAGCACAGATACGCAGTATTTT. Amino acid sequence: CASRTWTASTDTQYF.

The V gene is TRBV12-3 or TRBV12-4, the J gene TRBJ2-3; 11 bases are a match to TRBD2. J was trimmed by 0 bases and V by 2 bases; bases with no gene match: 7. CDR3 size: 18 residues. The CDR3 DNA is TGTGCCAGCAGTTTATTGGAAGGACTAGCGGGTAGCACAGATACGCAGTATTTT. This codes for CASSLLEGLAGSTDTQYF.

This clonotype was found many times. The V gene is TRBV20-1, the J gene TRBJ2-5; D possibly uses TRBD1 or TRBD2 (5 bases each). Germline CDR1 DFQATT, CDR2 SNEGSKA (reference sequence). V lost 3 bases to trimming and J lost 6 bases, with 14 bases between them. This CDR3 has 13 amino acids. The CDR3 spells CSASRDPKKTQYF. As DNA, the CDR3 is TGCAGTGCTAGCCGGGACCCAAAGAAGACCCAGTACTTC.

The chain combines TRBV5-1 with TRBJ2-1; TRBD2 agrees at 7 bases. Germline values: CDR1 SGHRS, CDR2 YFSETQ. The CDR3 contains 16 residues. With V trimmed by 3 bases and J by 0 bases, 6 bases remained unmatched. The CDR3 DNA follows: TGCGCCAGCAGCTCCCAAGCGGGAACCTCCTACAATGAGCAGTTCTTC. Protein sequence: CASSSQAGTSYNEQFF.

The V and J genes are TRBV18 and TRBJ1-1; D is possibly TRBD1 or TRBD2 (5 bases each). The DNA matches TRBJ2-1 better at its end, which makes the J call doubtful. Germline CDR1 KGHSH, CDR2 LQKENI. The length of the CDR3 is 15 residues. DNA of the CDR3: TGTGCCAGCTCACCCGACTCGGGGCAGCTCAATGAGCAGTTCTTC. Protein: CASSPDSGQLNEQFF.

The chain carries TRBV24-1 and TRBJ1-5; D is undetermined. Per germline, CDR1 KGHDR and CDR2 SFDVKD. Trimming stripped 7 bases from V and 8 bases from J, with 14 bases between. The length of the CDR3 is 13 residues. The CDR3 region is CATRRNEWEPQHF. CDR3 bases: TGTGCCACCAGGAGGAACGAGTGGGAGCCCCAGCATTTT.